This T cell receptor (beta chain) was documented in a study of control samples from healthy donors and cancer patients. The CDR3 is made up of 17 amino acids. V gave up 5 bases and J gave up 2 bases, with 21 bases separating them. Germline CDR1 is SEHNR and CDR2 is FQNEAQ (reference sequence). Clones were read by immunoSEQ multiplex PCR, and TCRdb kept only the in-frame ones, dropping some. The sample lists 100,000 to 150,000 clones; around 94% were seen once. This clonotype originated in a man older than 75 with head and neck cancer. Sequenced input: PBMCs. The chain recombines TRBV7-9 with TRBJ1-2; D ambiguous. DNA of the CDR3: TGTGCCAGCAGCCTTCCAGTGGGAGATCCCCTAAACTATGGCTACACCTTC. Translating gives CASSLPVGDPLNYGYTF.